The 10 T cell receptor beta chains below come from one sample, sequenced in a study of shared clonotypes between healthy human individuals. Profiled with immunoSEQ multiplex PCR; TCRdb holds only in-frame clones, not every one. The repertoire includes more than 2 million clones, 90% to 95% of them detected once, and 0.13% sits in the top ten. The sample taken for sequencing was naive CD4+ T cells sorted from blood. Subset given: CD45RA+ positively selected. Source of these receptors: a man aged 18 to 29 in good health.

On this clone itself: Other nucleotide sequences in the sample specify the same CDR3. The chain employs TRBV11-2 and TRBJ2-3; D is ambiguous. V was cut by 1 base and J by 1 base, with 9 bases left in between. Germline V gives CDR1 SGHAT, CDR2 FQNNGV. This CDR3 has 15 residues. The DNA of the CDR3 is TGTGCCAGCAGCTTAGCAGGTCTAGGCACAGATACGCAGTATTTT. Protein: CASSLAGLGTDTQYF. The whole variable domain, remainder taken from reference TRBV11-2 and TRBJ2-3, is EAGVAQSPRYKIIEKRQSVAFWCNPISGHATLYWYQQILGQGPKLLIQFQNNGVVDDSQLPKDRFSAERLKGVDSTLKIQPAKLEDSAVYLCASSLAGLGTDTQYFGPGTRLTVL.

This chain links TRBV7-8 with TRBJ1-3; D is unclear. Looked up from germline, CDR1 is SGHVS and CDR2 is FQNEAQ. Trimming pared 3 bases from V and 0 bases from J, leaving 15 bases between. This CDR3 spans 17 amino acids. The DNA for the CDR3 is TGTGCCAGCAGCTTGAGCCCAGTGTACTTCTCTGGAAACACCATATATTTT. Amino acid sequence: CASSLSPVYFSGNTIYF.

The chain joins TRBV9 to TRBJ2-5, with a possible D match to TRBD2 (6 bases). This CDR3 spans 14 amino acids. Germline assignment: CDR1 SGDLS and CDR2 YYNGEE. V lost 4 bases and J 5 bases, leaving 15 bases between the germline ends. CDR3 loop: CASSIRLGEETQYF. The CDR3 DNA follows: TGTGCCAGCAGCATCAGACTAGGGGAGGAGACCCAGTACTTC.

CDR3: CASSGGIAKNIQYF. The DNA for the CDR3 is TGTGCCAGCAGTGGCGGCATAGCCAAAAACATTCAGTACTTC. The chain recombines TRBV2 with TRBJ2-4; D gene unclear. Germline loops: CDR1 SNHLY, CDR2 FYNNEI. V dropped 4 bases and J dropped 0 bases, with 7 bases sitting between them. The CDR3 extends over 14 amino acids.

The V call is TRBV28, the J call TRBJ1-3; a weak D match, TRBD1 (6 bases). The germline gives CDR1 MDHEN, CDR2 SYDVKM. The CDR3 consists of 15 residues. V lost 6 bases, J lost 4 bases, and 16 bases lay in between. CDR3 region: CASSRGGTSGNTIYF. CDR3 DNA: TGTGCCAGCAGCCGAGGGGGGACCTCGGGAAACACCATATATTTT.

This clone occurred many times. The identical CDR3 is also encoded by other nucleotide sequences in the sample. This chain joins TRBV28 and TRBJ1-2; 9 nucleotides align to TRBD1. The CDR3 runs to 13 residues. The V and J ends lost 2 bases and 7 bases, in that order; junction bases with no gene match: 2. CDR1 is MDHEN, CDR2 SYDVKM, per germline. The chain's CDR3 is CASSLGTGRGYTF. The CDR3 nucleotides read TGTGCCAGCAGTTTAGGGACAGGGCGTGGCTACACCTTC.

This rearrangement joins TRBV28 to TRBJ2-3; D may be TRBD2 (6 bases). CDR1 is MDHEN and CDR2 is SYDVKM in the germline V gene. The V and J ends lost 6 bases and 2 bases respectively, with 9 bases between them. The length of the CDR3 is 13 residues. The CDR3 here is CASRLATTDTQYF. CDR3 coding DNA: TGTGCCAGCAGACTAGCCACCACAGATACGCAGTATTTT.

The rearrangement uses TRBV30 and TRBJ2-2; 13 bases match TRBD2. Losses at the gene ends were 1 base for V and 4 bases for J; bases not matched to a gene: 6. CDR3 size: 17 residues. CDR1 is GTSNPN and CDR2 is SVGIG in the germline V gene (reference sequence). The CDR3 reads CAWSGTRTSGSTGELFF. In DNA, the CDR3 is TGTGCCTGGAGTGGAACCCGGACTAGCGGGAGCACCGGGGAGCTGTTTTTT. The full variable domain, with the rest looked up from reference TRBV30 and TRBJ2-2, is SQTIHQWPATLVQPVGSPLSLECTVEGTSNPNLYWYRQAAGRGLQLLFYSVGIGQISSEVPQNLSASRPQDRQFILSSKKLLLSDSGFYLCAWSGTRTSGSTGELFFGEGSRLTVL.

Of note for this clone: The identical CDR3 is also encoded by other nucleotide sequences in the sample. The chain couples TRBV29-1 to TRBJ2-7, with 7 bases fitting TRBD1. From germline, CDR1 is SQVTM and CDR2 ANQGSEA. Unmatched junction bases numbered 0, after V lost 3 bases and J lost 1 base. This CDR3 has 12 amino acids. The CDR3 is CSVDRGSYEQYF. The CDR3, as DNA: TGCAGCGTTGACAGGGGGTCCTACGAGCAGTACTTC.

The rearrangement links TRBV18 to TRBJ2-5; 10 bases agree with TRBD2. CDR3 length equals 16 residues. V lost 6 bases to trimming and J lost 4 bases; unmatched junction nucleotides: 11. Germline V gives CDR1 KGHSH, CDR2 LQKENI. CDR3 sequence (DNA): TGTGCCAGCTCGTCGAGCTTAGCGGGAGGTCCAGAGACCCAGTACTTC. This codes for CASSSSLAGGPETQYF.